Following are 10 T cell receptor beta chains from one sample sequenced in a study of low-dose radiotherapy and immunotherapy resistance in tumors. Documented time point: before trial treatment. TRAV- and TRBV-specific primers were used for first-strand cDNA, which covered alpha and beta chains. TCRs were amplified for roughly 22 PCR cycles with a constant-region primer and V-primer adapter. TCRdb re-analysed the reads in MiXCR, keeping a single row per CDR3 protein. The table lists 100,000 or so distinct CDR3 sequences, roughly 9% of them singletons. The sample was PBMCs, taken before treatment. The source of these receptors is a male donor with prostate cancer.

This clonotype showed up many times. V is TRBV2 and J is TRBJ2-1; D might be TRBD1 (6 bases). Trimming left V 3 bases short and J 0 bases short, with 12 bases between. Per the germline V gene, CDR1 is SNHLY and CDR2 is FYNNEI. This CDR3 spans 16 amino acids. As DNA, the CDR3 is TGTGCCAGCAGTGAGTCCCAACAGGGCTCCTACAATGAGCAGTTCTTC. Its protein is CASSESQQGSYNEQFF. Full variable domain (rest looked up from reference TRBV2 and TRBJ2-1): EPEVTQTPSHQVTQMGQEVILRCVPISNHLYFYWYRQILGQKVEFLVSFYNNEISEKSEIFDDQFSVERPDGSNFTLKIRSTKLEDSAMYFCASSESQQGSYNEQFFGPGTRLTVL.

This clonotype occurred many times. The chain joins TRBV9 to TRBJ2-7; a weak D match, TRBD1 (6 bases). Germline CDR1 reads SGDLS; CDR2 reads YYNGEE. The CDR3 length is 14 residues. V dropped 0 bases and J dropped 6 bases, with 13 bases sitting between them. CDR3 residues: CASSVEQGETEQYF. The DNA for the CDR3 is TGTGCCAGCAGCGTAGAACAGGGAGAAACCGAGCAGTACTTC.

This clonotype has ten or more counts. V and J are TRBV19 and TRBJ1-2; 7 nucleotides align to TRBD1. From germline, CDR1 is LNHDA and CDR2 SQIVND (reference sequence). V shed 6 bases, J shed 7 bases, and the junction held 14 bases outside the gene matches. The CDR3 extends over 15 amino acids. CDR3 loop: CASSLDVQGRGGYTF. DNA for the CDR3: TGTGCCAGTAGCCTAGACGTACAGGGGCGGGGTGGCTACACCTTC.

This clonotype was seen repeatedly, ten times or more. The chain is built from TRBV20-1 and TRBJ1-3, with 7 bases fitting TRBD1. Germline-derived CDR1 and CDR2 are DFQATT and SNEGSKA (reference sequence). V lost 6 bases and J lost 1; bases outside the gene matches: 9. This CDR3 contains 15 residues. The CDR3, as DNA: TGCAGTGCCCCGACAGGGAAGGTATCTGGAAACACCATATATTTT. It yields the protein CSAPTGKVSGNTIYF.

The sample holds many counts of this clonotype. The chain recombines TRBV28 with TRBJ1-1; D might be TRBD1 (5 bases). V was cut by 6 bases and J by 11 bases, with 13 bases left in between. This CDR3 comprises 11 residues. Germline V gene sequence: CDR1 MDHEN, CDR2 SYDVKM. In DNA form, the CDR3 reads TGTGCCAGCAGCACCCCGGGGGGGGCTTTCTTT. Its translation: CASSTPGGAFF.

Many counts were recorded for this clonotype. The V gene is TRBV5-1, the J gene TRBJ2-7; D could derive from TRBD1 or TRBD2 (5 bases each). V was pared by 5 bases and J by 7 bases, with 19 bases between. The CDR3 covers 14 residues. CDR1 is SGHRS and CDR2 is YFSETQ in the germline V gene. The CDR3 sequence is CASRPGPSVSEQYF. In nucleotides, the CDR3 is TGCGCCAGCAGACCGGGACCCTCAGTATCGGAGCAGTACTTC. Together with reference TRBV5-1 and TRBJ2-7, the CDR3 gives the full variable domain: KAGVTQTPRYLIKTRGQQVTLSCSPISGHRSVSWYQQTPGQGLQFLFEYFSETQRNKGNFPGRFSGRQFSNSRSEMNVSTLELGDSALYLCASRPGPSVSEQYFGPGTRLTVT.

This clonotype occurred many times. Written as DNA, the CDR3 is TGCGCCAGCAGCCAAGATCCGCAGGGGCCCTACGAGCAGTACTTC. It encodes CASSQDPQGPYEQYF. The gene calls are TRBV4-3 and TRBJ2-7; perhaps TRBD1 as D (6 bases). The ends were cut back, 0 bases at V and 2 bases at J, with 11 bases in the middle. The CDR3 contains 15 residues. Germline lookup yields CDR1 LGHNA and CDR2 YSLEER.

The gene calls are TRBV5-8 and TRBJ2-7; D is ambiguous. V lost 0 bases and J lost 2, with 6 bases in between. Germline lookup yields CDR1 SGHTS and CDR2 YDEGEE. This CDR3 is 13 amino acids long. CDR3 bases: TGTGCCAGCAGCTTGGACAGACCCTACGAGCAGTACTTC. It specifies CASSLDRPYEQYF.

The chain links TRBV20-1 to TRBJ2-1; 14 bases match TRBD2. This CDR3 has 16 amino acids. CDR1 and CDR2 (germline): DFQATT, SNEGSKA (reference sequence). The CDR3 protein is CRTSPGLAGVNDEQFF. The CDR3 coding sequence is TGCAGAACTTCTCCGGGACTAGCGGGAGTTAACGATGAGCAGTTCTTC.

The chain uses TRBV19 and TRBJ2-1, with D uncertain. Germline CDR1 and CDR2: LNHDA and SQIVND (reference sequence). CDR3 length equals 11 residues. Trimming took off 1 base at V and 12 bases at J, with 7 bases between the two ends. The CDR3 DNA is TGTGCCAGTAGTATAGGTTGGGGGCAGTTCTTC. Its translation is CASSIGWGQFF.